Below are 24 T cell receptor beta chains sequenced from a single sample in a study of early T cells in non-severe SARS-CoV-2 infection. Each CDR3 protein gets one entry after TCRdb re-called the 5' RACE reads with MiXCR. The sample lists tens of thousands of distinct CDR3 sequences, approximately 11% seen once, with 6.4% in the top ten. Source material: whole blood. The source is an adult who was a healthcare worker with PCR-confirmed SARS-CoV-2 infection or an uninfected control (not recorded which).

Turning to this clonotype: One end of the junction fails to match germline, which may point to a read error. The chain employs TRBV11-2 and TRBJ2-3; a weak D match, TRBD2 (7 bases). CDR3 length: 16 residues. CDR1 and CDR2 (germline): SGHAT, FQNNGV. CDR3 in DNA: TGTGTCAGCAGCTCGACTCCTGCGGGGGCGGTAGATACGCAGTATTTT. This gives the protein CVSSSTPAGAVDTQYF. The full variable domain, rest sourced from reference TRBV11-2 and TRBJ2-3, is EAGVAQSPRYKIIEKRQSVAFWCNPISGHATLYWYQQILGQGPKLLIQFQNNGVVDDSQLPKDRFSAERLKGVDSTLKIQPAKLEDSAVYLCVSSSTPAGAVDTQYFGPGTRLTVL.

This clonotype has ten or more counts. This chain uses TRBV28 with TRBJ2-7; D could derive from TRBD1 or TRBD2 (5 bases each). V was trimmed by 2 bases and J by 5 bases, leaving 7 bases between them. The CDR3 runs 12 residues. CDR1 and CDR2 (germline): MDHEN, SYDVKM. In nucleotides, the CDR3 is TGTGCCAGCAGTTTAGGGGGAAACGAGCAGTACTTC. Translating it yields CASSLGGNEQYF.

At least ten counts were recorded for this clonotype. V and J are TRBV20-1 and TRBJ1-1; D is unclear. This CDR3 has 13 amino acids. Trimming stripped 6 bases from V and 0 bases from J, with 11 bases between. Germline-derived CDR1 and CDR2 are DFQATT and SNEGSKA (reference sequence). The CDR3 DNA sequence: TGCAGTGCATCCAGGTGGATGAACACTGAAGCTTTCTTT. Its protein is CSASRWMNTEAFF.

Remarks on this clonotype: The junction does not match germline at one end; this may be a read error. V and J are TRBV28 and TRBJ1-2; the D is unclear. The CDR3 is 10 amino acids. From germline, CDR1 is MDHEN and CDR2 SYDVKM. CDR3 sequence reads: CASSFSELDF. CDR3 nucleotide sequence: TGTGCCAGCAGTTTTTCTGAGCTAGACTTC.

This clonotype appeared a few times. The gene calls are TRBV4-1 and TRBJ1-1; the match to TRBD1 covers 8 bases. With V trimmed by 3 bases and J by 0 bases, 0 bases remained unmatched. This CDR3 comprises 14 residues. The germline V gene has CDR1 MGHRA and CDR2 YSYEKL. The CDR3 sequence is CASSHRGLNTEAFF. In DNA, the CDR3 is TGCGCCAGCAGCCACAGGGGGCTGAACACTGAAGCTTTCTTT.

This clonotype was seen a few times. The rearrangement uses TRBV20-1 and TRBJ1-4; possibly TRBD1 for D (5 bases). Germline V gene lookup returns CDR1 DFQATT and CDR2 SNEGSKA (reference sequence). Trimming shortened V by 6 bases and J by 6 bases, and 11 bases separated the two germline ends. CDR3 length: 12 amino acids. This chain's CDR3 is CSAPGRDEKLFF. The DNA for the CDR3 is TGCAGTGCCCCAGGGCGGGATGAAAAACTGTTTTTT.

The chain is built from TRBV5-4 and TRBJ2-3; TRBD1 matches 7 bases. The V and J ends lost 4 bases and 2 bases, in that order; junction bases with no gene match: 10. Germline loops: CDR1 SGHNT, CDR2 YYREEE (reference sequence). The CDR3 is 16 residues long. The CDR3 sequence: CASSEVQGSFTDTQYF. In nucleotides, the CDR3 is TGTGCCAGCAGCGAAGTACAGGGGAGCTTCACAGATACGCAGTATTTT. Variable domain in full (rest from reference TRBV5-4 and TRBJ2-3): ETGVTQSPTHLIKTRGQQVTLRCSSQSGHNTVSWYQQALGQGPQFIFQYYREEENGRGNFPPRFSGLQFPNYSSELNVNALELDDSALYLCASSEVQGSFTDTQYFGPGTRLTVL.

This clonotype was seen more than once but under ten times. The genes are TRBV5-4 and TRBJ2-2; TRBD2 is a possible D gene (6 bases). V was clipped by 4 bases and J by 6 bases, with 16 bases between them. The CDR3 has 15 residues. The germline V gene has CDR1 SGHNT and CDR2 YYREEE (reference sequence). The CDR3, as DNA: TGTGCCAGCAGCCGGGGGATCCCCCGCTCCGGGGAGCTGTTTTTT. This sequence encodes CASSRGIPRSGELFF. Full variable domain (rest looked up from reference TRBV5-4 and TRBJ2-2): ETGVTQSPTHLIKTRGQQVTLRCSSQSGHNTVSWYQQALGQGPQFIFQYYREEENGRGNFPPRFSGLQFPNYSSELNVNALELDDSALYLCASSRGIPRSGELFFGEGSRLTVL.

This clonotype came up many times. The chain employs TRBV7-6 and TRBJ2-3; the D is unclear. The V gene lost 3 bases and the J gene lost 2 bases, with 9 bases spanning the gap. This CDR3 is built from 14 residues. In germline, CDR1 is SGHVS, CDR2 FNYEAQ. This CDR3 reads CASSLSHPTDTQYF. CDR3 DNA: TGTGCCAGCAGCTTGTCCCATCCCACAGATACGCAGTATTTT. The full variable domain, its missing parts supplied by reference TRBV7-6 and TRBJ2-3, is GAGVSQSPRYKVTKRGQDVALRCDPISGHVSLYWYRQALGQGPEFLTYFNYEAQQDKSGLPNDRFSAERPEGSISTLTIQRTEQRDSAMYRCASSLSHPTDTQYFGPGTRLTVL.

The genes are TRBV9 and TRBJ2-2; D is ambiguous. The CDR3 covers 15 residues. With 5 bases removed from V and 0 bases from J, the gap between germline ends came to 11 bases. CDR1 and CDR2 from the germline V gene are SGDLS and YYNGEE. The CDR3 bases are TGTGCCAGCAGTCTCCAGGCCACGAACACCGGGGAGCTGTTTTTT. Protein sequence: CASSLQATNTGELFF.

In this sample, this clonotype turned up many times. The chain combines TRBV7-2 with TRBJ2-5; tentatively, D is TRBD1 or TRBD2 (5 bases each). Between the trimmed V and J ends, which lost 1 base and 5 bases, there was a span of 14 bases. The CDR3 spans 15 residues. The germline V gene has CDR1 SGHTA and CDR2 FQGNSA. This CDR3 is CASSLEGLGVETQYF. DNA of the CDR3: TGTGCCAGCAGCTTAGAAGGACTGGGGGTGGAGACCCAGTACTTC.

The sample holds a few counts of this clonotype. The V gene is TRBV10-3, the J gene TRBJ2-7; 11 bases align to TRBD2. The CDR3 has 15 amino acids. The trim removed 1 base at V and 4 bases at J, leaving 3 bases unmatched. CDR1 is ENHRY, CDR2 SYGVKD, per germline. This CDR3 reads CAISEYGTSGYEQYF. The CDR3 DNA is TGTGCCATCAGTGAGTATGGGACTAGCGGATACGAGCAGTACTTC.

The chain has TRBV7-2 and TRBJ2-7; 7 bases align to TRBD1. The CDR3 length is 14 residues. J gave up 3 bases and V 5 bases, and 7 bases lay outside the gene matches. CDR1 is SGHTA and CDR2 is FQGNSA in the germline V gene. The CDR3 is CASSPRQGFYEQYF. DNA for the CDR3: TGTGCCAGCAGCCCGAGACAGGGATTCTACGAGCAGTACTTC.

Many counts were recorded for this clonotype. The chain carries TRBV11-2 and TRBJ2-1, with D possibly matching TRBD2 (6 bases). Trimming took 6 bases from V and 13 from J, leaving 22 bases between them. The CDR3 length is 14 residues. Germline loops: CDR1 SGHAT, CDR2 FQNNGV. This CDR3 is CASSKINTSPEQFF. CDR3 nucleotide sequence: TGTGCCAGCAGTAAAATCAATACTAGCCCCGAACAGTTCTTC.

The sample holds many counts of this clonotype. This chain links TRBV7-8 with TRBJ2-5; unclear D gene. CDR3 length equals 11 residues. Trimming took off 3 bases at V and 5 bases at J, with 4 bases between the two ends. In germline, CDR1 is SGHVS, CDR2 FQNEAQ. The CDR3 bases are TGTGCCAGCAGCTTTTCGGAGACCCAGTACTTC. As protein: CASSFSETQYF.

This clonotype has at least ten counts. V and J are TRBV12-3 or TRBV12-4 and TRBJ2-4, with a tentative D call TRBD2 (6 bases). This CDR3 has 12 residues. Trimming removed 8 bases at V and 2 bases at J, with 7 bases between. For the CDR3, the DNA is TGTGCCAGCCGGGGGACCAAAAACATTCAGTACTTC. Its translation is CASRGTKNIQYF.

This chain links TRBV6-6 with TRBJ1-5; D gene ambiguous. Germline CDR1 and CDR2: MNHNY and SVGAGI (reference sequence). This CDR3 region has 13 residues. V lost 5 bases and J 5 bases, leaving 10 bases between the germline ends. In DNA form, the CDR3 reads TGTGCCAGCAGTCCACAGAGGGATCAGCCCCAGCATTTT. Amino acids: CASSPQRDQPQHF.

The chain has TRBV12-3 or TRBV12-4 and TRBJ1-2; D is unclear. Between the trimmed V and J ends, which lost 6 bases and 2 bases, there was a span of 16 bases. There are 15 residues in the CDR3. The CDR3 protein is CASSSSGWQNYGYTF. The CDR3 DNA reads TGTGCCAGCAGCAGCAGTGGTTGGCAGAACTATGGCTACACCTTC.

The chain employs TRBV2 and TRBJ1-1; the D is unclear. Trimming removed 6 bases from V and 3 bases from J, with 8 bases in between. Germline assignment: CDR1 SNHLY and CDR2 FYNNEI. The CDR3 loop spans 12 amino acids. CDR3: CASRGMDTEAFF. In nucleotides, the CDR3 is TGTGCCAGCAGGGGGATGGACACTGAAGCTTTCTTT. Based on the CDR3 plus reference TRBV2 and TRBJ1-1, the full variable domain is EPEVTQTPSHQVTQMGQEVILRCVPISNHLYFYWYRQILGQKVEFLVSFYNNEISEKSEIFDDQFSVERPDGSNFTLKIRSTKLEDSAMYFCASRGMDTEAFFGQGTRLTVV.

The rearrangement joins TRBV12-3 or TRBV12-4 to TRBJ2-1; perhaps TRBD2 as D (5 bases). This CDR3 spans 14 amino acids. V dropped 7 bases and J dropped 0 bases, with 10 bases sitting between them. Here the CDR3 reads CASKAESSYNEQFF. CDR3 coding DNA: TGTGCCAGCAAAGCGGAGAGCTCCTACAATGAGCAGTTCTTC.

This clonotype has a handful of counts. The chain employs TRBV19 and TRBJ2-1; D ambiguous. With 0 bases removed from V and 3 bases from J, the gap between germline ends came to 27 bases. Per the germline V gene, CDR1 is LNHDA and CDR2 is SQIVND (reference sequence). CDR3 length equals 21 residues. The chain's CDR3 is CASSIDPPTPGHLGLYNEQFF. The CDR3 nucleotides read TGTGCCAGTAGTATAGATCCACCGACTCCCGGGCACCTAGGCCTCTACAATGAGCAGTTCTTC.

This clonotype has just a few counts. V is TRBV29-1 and J is TRBJ2-3; D might be TRBD1 (5 bases). V lost 4 bases to trimming and J lost 4 bases, with 12 bases between them. Germline V lookup: CDR1 SQVTM, CDR2 ANQGSEA. CDR3 length: 13 amino acids. The CDR3 region is CSVGSSGPDTQYF. The CDR3 coding sequence is TGCAGCGTTGGGTCCTCAGGGCCAGATACGCAGTATTTT.

This clonotype was counted between two and nine times. V and J are TRBV7-9 and TRBJ2-3; 8 bases fit TRBD1. Looked up from germline, CDR1 is SEHNR and CDR2 is FQNEAQ (reference sequence). This CDR3 contains 13 residues. V trimming: 5 bases; J trimming: 3 bases; junction bases outside the gene matches: 1. The CDR3 bases are TGTGCCAGCAGCGGACAGGGAACAGATACGCAGTATTTT. Its translation: CASSGQGTDTQYF.

The genes are TRBV12-3 or TRBV12-4 and TRBJ1-1; TRBD1 is a possible D gene (6 bases). CDR3 length: 14 amino acids. V gave up 7 bases and J gave up 1 base, with 13 bases separating them. CDR3 sequence (DNA): TGTGCCAGCACCCCGACAGGAAAGAACACTGAAGCTTTCTTT. Protein sequence: CASTPTGKNTEAFF.